The source of this T cell receptor (beta chain) is a study of neoadjuvant anti-PD-1 for oral cavity cancer. Whole-study context: Patients without progression got a fourth dose around day 43.

Trimming took 4 bases from V and 5 from J; bases not matched to a gene: 8. Germline assignment: CDR1 SGHAT and CDR2 FQNNGV. CDR3 size: 14 residues. For this clone: The antigen is undetermined.

Study-wide findings and caveats: Only a few patients per response group were TCR-analyzed; validation needed.

The time point: after neoadjuvant nivolumab, at surgical resection. TCRdb's table, derived via immunoSEQ multiplex PCR, lists solely in-frame clones and lacks some. The table includes under 8,500 clones, 70% detected once. The chain is built from TRBV11-2 and TRBJ2-7, with TRBD1 matching over 7 bases. The source material was PBMCs, sampled after nivolumab (anti-PD-1) treatment. The TCR originated in a person between 40 and 80 years old with oral cavity squamous cell carcinoma. The CDR3 loop reads CASSSTGPSNEQYF. Here the CDR3 DNA reads TGTGCCAGCAGCTCGACAGGGCCTTCCAACGAGCAGTACTTC.